Here is one T cell receptor (beta chain) with its context. The record originates from a study of OX40 agonist ivuxolimab in advanced cancers. The CDR3 is 15 amino acids. V trimming: 6 bases; J trimming: 2 bases; junction bases outside the gene matches: 8. CDR1 is MNHNY and CDR2 is SVGAGI in the germline V gene (reference sequence). Some clones are missing from TCRdb's copy, which holds only in-frame ones; the method was immunoSEQ multiplex PCR. This sample has about 48,000 clones, with approximately 79% found just once. This specimen consisted of CD4+ or CD8+ T cells sorted from blood, obtained in a trial of the OX40 agonist ivuxolimab. This chain joins TRBV6-6 and TRBJ2-5, with 8 positions matching TRBD2. The source is an adult with an advanced solid tumor such as melanoma, head and neck, liver or kidney cancer. CDR3: CASRGGAGGQETQYF. The CDR3, as DNA: TGTGCCAGCAGGGGAGGCGCGGGAGGACAAGAGACCCAGTACTTC.